A selection of T cell receptor beta chains follows, all from one sample in a study of cytomegalovirus exposure and HLA in healthy donors. TCRdb's table, derived via immunoSEQ multiplex PCR, lists solely in-frame clones and lacks some. The sample records 100,000 to 150,000 clones, 75% to 90% being singletons. The material sequenced was PBMCs. Receptors were obtained from a man aged 25-45 years in good health and CMV-seropositive. CDR3s include the opening cysteine and the closing phenylalanine or tryptophan. The D gene is left open where the match is weak. A row's size may be missing; if present it is once, few, many or a size class.

V gene,CDR3 length,J gene,D gene,clone size,CDR3 protein,CDR3 DNA
TRBV5-6,13,TRBJ2-7,-,-,CASSFQPSYEQYF,TGTGCCAGCAGCTTCCAACCTTCCTACGAGCAGTACTTC
TRBV7-2,13,TRBJ2-7,TRBD2,-,CASSLYRTSGEHF,TGTGCCAGCAGTCTCTACAGGACTAGCGGGGAGCACTTC
TRBV5-1,16,TRBJ1-2,-,-,CASSPMGAGNSYGYTF,TGCGCCAGCAGCCCGATGGGAGCCGGCAACTCCTATGGCTACACCTTC
TRBV12-5,13,TRBJ2-1,TRBD2,-,CASGGGSGNEQFF,TGTGCTAGTGGCGGGGGGAGCGGGAATGAGCAGTTCTTC
TRBV7-8,17,TRBJ2-5,-,-,CASSLVGGTSWQETQYF,TGTGCCAGCAGCTTAGTCGGCGGCACTTCTTGGCAAGAGACCCAGTACTTC
TRBV29-1,12,TRBJ1-1,-,-,CSVAQTLTEAFF,TGCAGCGTCGCTCAGACACTCACTGAAGCTTTCTTT
TRBV7-8,12,TRBJ2-7,-,-,CASSLSTYEQYF,TGTGCCAGCAGCTTATCCACCTACGAGCAGTACTTC
TRBV7-3,16,TRBJ2-6,-,-,CASSRDRLVGANVLTF,TGTGCCAGCAGCCGCGACAGGTTAGTTGGGGCCAACGTCCTGACTTTC
TRBV10-1,15,TRBJ1-4,TRBD1,-,CASSAWTGGNEKLFF,TGCGCCAGCAGTGCCTGGACAGGGGGAAATGAAAAACTGTTTTTT
TRBV10-3,13,TRBJ1-6,-,-,CAIRPESNSPLHF,TGTGCCATCAGACCCGAGTCTAATTCACCCCTCCACTTT
TRBV4-1,16,TRBJ1-1,TRBD1,-,CASSQEGGQGYTEAFF,TGCGCCAGCAGCCAAGAGGGTGGACAGGGGTACACTGAAGCTTTCTTT
TRBV10-2,14,TRBJ2-1,TRBD2,-,CASSETSGHNEQFF,TGCGCCAGCAGTGAGACTAGCGGTCACAATGAGCAGTTCTTC
TRBV5-1,14,TRBJ2-7,-,-,CASSTRGRSYEQYF,TGCGCCAGCAGCACAAGAGGTCGTTCCTACGAGCAGTACTTC
TRBV5-4,15,TRBJ1-1,-,-,CASSDIRGGPSTRVF,TGTGCCAGCAGCGACATAAGGGGGGGCCCCTCGACCCGGGTCTTT
TRBV5-1,15,TRBJ2-3,-,-,CASSLVNRETDTQYF,TGCGCCAGCAGCTTGGTTAACAGGGAGACAGATACGCAGTATTTT
TRBV4-1,14,TRBJ2-7,TRBD1,-,CASSQDLGGREQYF,TGCGCCAGCAGCCAAGACCTAGGGGGCCGCGAGCAGTACTTC
TRBV7-9,16,TRBJ1-4,-,-,CASSSRQAATNEKLFF,TGTGCCAGCAGCTCCCGACAGGCAGCAACTAATGAAAAACTGTTTTTT
TRBV5-6,16,TRBJ1-6,-,few,CASSLINEVWNSPLHF,TGTGCCAGCAGCCTAATTAACGAGGTCTGGAATTCACCCCTCCACTTT
TRBV4-1,15,TRBJ1-5,-,-,CASSLFGQDSWPQHF,TGCGCCAGCAGCCTCTTTGGCCAGGACAGTTGGCCCCAGCATTTT
TRBV5-1,14,TRBJ1-1,-,-,CASRKSRGSTEAFF,TGCGCCAGCCGCAAGTCGAGAGGGTCCACTGAAGCTTTCTTT
TRBV28,15,TRBJ2-7,TRBD1,-,CASSFGPGGEYEQYF,TGTGCCAGCAGTTTTGGGCCAGGGGGCGAGTACGAGCAGTACTTC
TRBV5-6,14,TRBJ2-5,TRBD2,-,CASSRGVLWETQYF,TGTGCCAGCAGCCGGGGGGTACTTTGGGAGACCCAGTACTTC
TRBV7-3,17,TRBJ2-1,TRBD1,once,CASSLTVGQGGENEQFF,TGTGCCAGCAGCTTAACCGTCGGACAGGGTGGTGAGAATGAGCAGTTCTTC
TRBV5-3,16,TRBJ1-5,TRBD1,-,CARSSGQTSRNQPQHF,TGTGCCAGAAGCTCGGGACAGACTTCTCGCAATCAGCCCCAGCATTTT
TRBV5-1,11,TRBJ1-2,TRBD1,few,CASSLGRGRTF,TGCGCCAGCAGCTTAGGCAGGGGGAGAACCTTC
TRBV29-1,12,TRBJ2-2,-,-,CSVGRNTGELFF,TGCAGCGTTGGGAGGAACACCGGGGAGCTGTTTTTT
TRBV5-1,14,TRBJ2-7,TRBD2,once,CASSISGGGYEQYF,TGCGCCAGCAGCATAAGCGGCGGGGGCTACGAGCAGTACTTC
TRBV19,18,TRBJ2-2,TRBD1,-,CASREVLRGGGLYGELFF,TGTGCCAGTAGAGAGGTTTTACGAGGGGGCGGATTGTACGGGGAGCTGTTTTTT
TRBV6-6,13,TRBJ1-2,-,-,CASSGRWGEGYTF,TGTGCCAGCAGCGGCCGTTGGGGGGAAGGCTACACCTTC